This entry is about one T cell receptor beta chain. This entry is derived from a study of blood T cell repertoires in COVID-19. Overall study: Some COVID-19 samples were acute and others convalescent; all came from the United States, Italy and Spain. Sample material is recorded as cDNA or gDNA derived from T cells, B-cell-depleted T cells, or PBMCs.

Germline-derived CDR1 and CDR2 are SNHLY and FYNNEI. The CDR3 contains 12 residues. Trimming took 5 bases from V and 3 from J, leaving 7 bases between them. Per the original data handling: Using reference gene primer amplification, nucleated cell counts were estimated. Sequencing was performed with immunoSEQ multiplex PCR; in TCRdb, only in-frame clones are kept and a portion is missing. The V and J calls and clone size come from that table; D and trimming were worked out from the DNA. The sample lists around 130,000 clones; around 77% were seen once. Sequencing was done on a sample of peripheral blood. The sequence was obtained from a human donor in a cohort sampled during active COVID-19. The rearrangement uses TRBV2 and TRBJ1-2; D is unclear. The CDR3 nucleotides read TGTGCCAGCAGTCTCCGGGACTATGGCTACACCTTC. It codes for CASSLRDYGYTF.